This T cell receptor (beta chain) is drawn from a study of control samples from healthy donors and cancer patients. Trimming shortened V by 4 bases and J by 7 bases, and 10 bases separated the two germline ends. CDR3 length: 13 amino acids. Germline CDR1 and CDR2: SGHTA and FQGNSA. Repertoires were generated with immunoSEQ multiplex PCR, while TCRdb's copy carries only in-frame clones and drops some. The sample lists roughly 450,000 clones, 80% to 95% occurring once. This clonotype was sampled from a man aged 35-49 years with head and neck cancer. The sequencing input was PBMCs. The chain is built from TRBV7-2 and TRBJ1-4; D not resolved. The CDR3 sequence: CASSSPRLEKLFF. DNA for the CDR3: TGTGCCAGCAGCTCCCCGAGGCTTGAAAAACTGTTTTTT.